The 29 T cell receptor beta chains below all came from one sample that was sequenced in a study of shared clonotypes between healthy human individuals. Naivety among CD8 cells was defined by CD45RO negativity and positive CCR7 selection, thereby excluding terminally differentiated effector memory CD45RA+ cells. Clones were sequenced by immunoSEQ multiplex PCR, and TCRdb holds only the in-frame ones, with some missing. The data contain around 2,000,000 clones, less than 95% of them seen just once; the ten biggest clones take up around 1.2%. Sequencing was done on a sample of naive CD8+ T cells sorted from blood. Receptors were obtained from a man aged 18 to 29 in good health.

The chain uses TRBV7-3 and TRBJ2-3, with D hard to call. The germline V and J ends were trimmed by 5 bases and 4 bases, with 10 bases remaining between them. This CDR3 contains 13 residues. Germline CDR1 SGHTA, CDR2 FQGTGA. CDR3 DNA sequence: TGTGCCAGCAGCCTACTGGGCGCAGATACGCAGTATTTT. This gives the protein CASSLLGADTQYF.

The genes are TRBV28 and TRBJ2-3; the D is unclear. The germline V gene has CDR1 MDHEN and CDR2 SYDVKM. V was shortened by 5 bases and J by 0 bases, with 15 bases between the two germline ends. This CDR3 has 16 residues. The CDR3 DNA sequence: TGTGCCAGCAGTCCTTACCTCGAGGCTAGCACAGATACGCAGTATTTT. Amino acids: CASSPYLEASTDTQYF. Complete variable domain (other parts from reference TRBV28 and TRBJ2-3): DVKVTQSSRYLVKRTGEKVFLECVQDMDHENMFWYRQDPGLGLRLIYFSYDVKMKEKGDIPEGYSVSREKKERFSLILESASTNQTSMYLCASSPYLEASTDTQYFGPGTRLTVL.

The chain combines TRBV5-6 with TRBJ2-1; D tentatively fits TRBD1 or TRBD2 (6 bases each). Germline V gene data show CDR1 as SGHDT and CDR2 as YYEEEE. Between the trimmed V and J ends, which lost 4 bases and 7 bases, there was a span of 18 bases. The CDR3 totals 15 residues. CDR3 sequence reads: CASSPWQGTGNEQFF. CDR3 in DNA: TGTGCCAGCAGCCCGTGGCAGGGGACTGGGAATGAGCAGTTCTTC.

The rearrangement uses TRBV14 and TRBJ2-5, with 7 nucleotides matching TRBD1. This CDR3 is 15 amino acids long. Trimming removed 2 bases from V and 5 bases from J; junction bases left unmatched: 8. CDR1 is SGHDN, CDR2 FVKESK, per germline. CDR3 region: CASSQRQGMGETQYF. As DNA, the CDR3 is TGTGCCAGCAGCCAAAGACAGGGTATGGGGGAGACCCAGTACTTC.

The chain employs TRBV13 and TRBJ2-2, with 13 nucleotides matching TRBD2. The CDR3 runs to 16 residues. Trimming at V came to 5 bases and at J to 3 bases, leaving 3 bases not matched to a gene. Germline lookup yields CDR1 PRHDT and CDR2 FYEKMQ (reference sequence). CDR3 coding DNA: TGTGCCAGCAGCCGCGGACTAGCGGGGGACACCGGGGAGCTGTTTTTT. It specifies CASSRGLAGDTGELFF.

The chain is built from TRBV4-3 and TRBJ2-1; 10 nucleotides align to TRBD2. The CDR3 has 17 residues. J lost 3 bases, V lost 1 base, and 6 bases had no gene match. CDR1 and CDR2 from the germline V gene are LGHNA and YSLEER. CDR3 loop: CASSQGIAGGSYNEQFF. The CDR3 DNA is TGCGCCAGCAGCCAAGGGATAGCGGGAGGTAGCTACAATGAGCAGTTCTTC.

The chain recombines TRBV6-1 with TRBJ1-5; the match to TRBD1 covers 9 bases. Trimming removed 4 bases from V and 16 bases from J; junction bases left unmatched: 8. Germline V CDR1 and CDR2: MNHNS, SASEGT. The CDR3 has 12 residues. The CDR3 coding sequence is TGTGCCAGCAGTGGAGGGCCGGGACAGGGACATTTT. Its protein product is CASSGGPGQGHF.

This sequence joins TRBV10-2 and TRBJ2-1; 7 bases are a match to TRBD1. V lost 2 bases, J lost 4 bases, and 5 bases stayed unmatched. The CDR3 has 15 amino acids. Looked up from germline, CDR1 is WSHSY and CDR2 is SAAADI. The CDR3 DNA reads as TGCGCCAGCAGTGAGGACAGGGCCTTTTACAATGAGCAGTTCTTC. Protein product: CASSEDRAFYNEQFF.

This rearrangement joins TRBV27 to TRBJ2-7; 8 nucleotides align to TRBD2. CDR1 is MNHEY and CDR2 is SMNVEV in the germline V gene (reference sequence). J lost 2 bases, V lost 3 bases, and 6 bases had no gene match. CDR3 length: 15 amino acids. The CDR3 coding sequence is TGTGCCAGCAGTTTTGGTGTAGCGGGGACCTACGAGCAGTACTTC. Its protein is CASSFGVAGTYEQYF.

The rearrangement links TRBV9 to TRBJ1-2; D gene uncertain. The CDR3 covers 12 residues. Trimming took 0 bases from V and 10 from J, leaving 10 bases between them. Germline assignment: CDR1 SGDLS and CDR2 YYNGEE. CDR3 coding DNA: TGTGCCAGCAGCGTAGGAGCGAACTACTACACCTTC. It specifies CASSVGANYYTF.

This chain joins TRBV14 and TRBJ1-2; D gene unclear. The ends were cut back, 0 bases at V and 4 bases at J, with 9 bases in the middle. Germline loops: CDR1 SGHDN, CDR2 FVKESK. CDR3 length: 14 residues. Here the CDR3 reads CASSQDGGPYGYTF. The CDR3 DNA sequence: TGTGCCAGCAGCCAAGACGGTGGGCCCTATGGCTACACCTTC.

The V and J genes are TRBV7-9 and TRBJ2-3; D is uncertain. Germline CDR1 is SEHNR and CDR2 is FQNEAQ (reference sequence). Trimming removed 1 base from V and 2 bases from J, with 13 bases in between. CDR3 length equals 16 residues. The CDR3 here is CASSLVFDTPTDTQYF. Written as DNA, the CDR3 is TGTGCCAGCAGCTTAGTTTTCGACACTCCCACAGATACGCAGTATTTT.

V gene TRBV27 combines with J gene TRBJ1-6; 7 bases match TRBD1. The CDR3 is 15 amino acids. V gave up 5 bases and J gave up 5 bases; unmatched junction bases: 6. Germline V gives CDR1 MNHEY, CDR2 SMNVEV (reference sequence). CDR3 coding DNA: TGTGCCAGCAGTGTAAGGGGGCCCCATAATTCACCCCTCCACTTT. This gives the protein CASSVRGPHNSPLHF.

The rearrangement uses TRBV5-6 and TRBJ1-1; D gene ambiguous. Trimming stripped 3 bases from V and 5 bases from J, with 11 bases between. The germline V gene encodes CDR1 SGHDT and CDR2 YYEEEE. The CDR3 totals 13 residues. CDR3 coding DNA: TGTGCCAGCAGCTATCCGATGGGGACTGAAGCTTTCTTT. This translates into CASSYPMGTEAFF.

CDR3 region: CASSFQGVSGANVLTF. The CDR3 DNA reads as TGTGCCAGCAGTTTTCAAGGGGTCTCTGGGGCCAACGTCCTGACTTTC. The rearrangement joins TRBV27 to TRBJ2-6, with D perhaps matching TRBD1 (5 bases). The germline CDR1 and CDR2 sequences are MNHEY and SMNVEV (reference sequence). The CDR3 loop spans 16 amino acids. Between the trimmed V and J ends, which lost 3 bases and 0 bases, there was a span of 9 bases.

This CDR3 is CASSPIGTSHLFSYNEQFF. DNA of the CDR3: TGTGCCAGCAGTCCCATTGGGACTAGCCACCTCTTCTCCTACAATGAGCAGTTCTTC. V usage is TRBV27 and J usage is TRBJ2-1, with TRBD2 matching over 9 bases. Losses at the gene ends were 5 bases for V and 0 bases for J; bases not matched to a gene: 14. The CDR3 sequence is 19 residues long. Per germline, CDR1 MNHEY and CDR2 SMNVEV (reference sequence).

V usage is TRBV2 and J usage is TRBJ1-4, with D unclear. This CDR3 has 14 residues. CDR1 is SNHLY and CDR2 is FYNNEI in the germline V gene. The V and J ends lost 6 bases and 2 bases respectively, with 10 bases between them. The CDR3 here is CASSDEGTNEKLFF. The CDR3, as DNA: TGTGCCAGCAGCGACGAAGGCACTAATGAAAAACTGTTTTTT.

This rearrangement joins TRBV6-6 to TRBJ1-2; maybe TRBD1 (6 bases). This CDR3 comprises 11 residues. Looked up from germline, CDR1 is MNHNY and CDR2 is SVGAGI (reference sequence). Between the trimmed V and J ends, which lost 7 bases and 7 bases, there was a span of 10 bases. DNA for the CDR3: TGTGCCAGCACACGGGGGGCTGGCTACACCTTC. This encodes CASTRGAGYTF.

The V call is TRBV7-9, the J call TRBJ2-7; D may be TRBD1 (5 bases). This CDR3 region has 12 residues. Deletions cut 5 bases from V and 6 bases from J, with 11 bases between. Germline CDR1 reads SEHNR; CDR2 reads FQNEAQ (reference sequence). The CDR3 sequence: CASSGLQVEQYF. The CDR3, as DNA: TGTGCCAGCAGCGGGTTACAGGTCGAGCAGTACTTC.

This sequence joins TRBV7-9 and TRBJ2-3; 8 bases map to TRBD1. Unmatched junction bases numbered 7, after V lost 8 bases and J lost 3 bases. Germline CDR1 and CDR2: SEHNR and FQNEAQ (reference sequence). The CDR3 spans 14 residues. CDR3 loop: CASSGTGGTDTQYF. CDR3 DNA sequence: TGTGCCAGCTCCGGGACAGGTGGGACAGATACGCAGTATTTT.

The sample holds a few counts of this clone. This rearrangement joins TRBV29-1 to TRBJ1-2, with D hard to call. The germline gives CDR1 SQVTM, CDR2 ANQGSEA. Trimming took off 1 base at V and 6 bases at J, with 6 bases between the two ends. The length of the CDR3 is 11 residues. The CDR3 sequence: CSVEVPDGYTF. The CDR3 nucleotides are TGCAGCGTTGAAGTGCCAGATGGCTACACCTTC.

The chain is built from TRBV28 and TRBJ1-1; tentatively, D is TRBD1 (5 bases). CDR1 MDHEN and CDR2 SYDVKM come from the germline V gene. The CDR3 covers 14 residues. With 6 bases removed from V and 6 bases from J, the gap between germline ends came to 17 bases. This chain's CDR3 is CASRWGSALAEAFF. CDR3 DNA: TGTGCCAGCAGATGGGGCTCCGCTCTAGCTGAAGCTTTCTTT.

The table lists this clone with a count of one. Additional DNA sequences in this sample encode the identical CDR3. V gene TRBV5-6 combines with J gene TRBJ1-1; no reliable D call. This CDR3 region has 13 residues. CDR1 and CDR2 from the germline V gene are SGHDT and YYEEEE. Trimming took 0 bases from V and 0 from J, leaving 3 bases between them. The CDR3 protein is CASSLEMNTEAFF. CDR3 DNA: TGTGCCAGCAGCTTGGAGATGAACACTGAAGCTTTCTTT.

The rearrangement joins TRBV9 to TRBJ1-6; no reliable D call. CDR1 and CDR2 from the germline V gene are SGDLS and YYNGEE. V lost 4 bases and J 4 bases, leaving 18 bases between the germline ends. This CDR3 comprises 17 residues. CDR3 in DNA: TGTGCCAGCAGCACCCAATCTTCCGGGAGATATAATTCACCCCTCCACTTT. This encodes CASSTQSSGRYNSPLHF.

Points on this clone: Other DNA sequences in the same sample also yield this CDR3. V is TRBV13 and J is TRBJ2-1; TRBD2 is a possible D gene (6 bases). V was shortened by 0 bases and J by 8 bases, with 14 bases between the two germline ends. Germline V lookup: CDR1 PRHDT, CDR2 FYEKMQ (reference sequence). This CDR3 region has 15 residues. CDR3: CASSLGGTGGYEQFF. The CDR3 coding sequence is TGTGCCAGCAGCTTAGGCGGAACCGGAGGGTATGAGCAGTTCTTC.

The chain has TRBV9 and TRBJ1-4; D is possibly TRBD1 (5 bases). The ends were cut back, 4 bases at V and 7 bases at J, with 14 bases in the middle. Looked up from germline, CDR1 is SGDLS and CDR2 is YYNGEE. This CDR3 spans 14 amino acids. CDR3 nucleotides: TGTGCCAGCAGCCGCAGCCAGGGAGGTGAAAAACTGTTTTTT. Protein product: CASSRSQGGEKLFF. Drawing the rest from reference TRBV9 and TRBJ1-4, the complete variable domain is DSGVTQTPKHLITATGQRVTLRCSPRSGDLSVYWYQQSLDQGLQFLIQYYNGEERAKGNILERFSAQQFPDLHSELNLSSLELGDSALYFCASSRSQGGEKLFFGSGTQLSVL.

V and J are TRBV6-6 and TRBJ2-7; the D gene is possibly TRBD2 (6 bases). V was shortened by 2 bases and J by 1 base, with 12 bases between the two germline ends. Germline CDR1 is MNHNY and CDR2 is SVGAGI (reference sequence). The CDR3 length is 15 residues. The CDR3 sequence is CASSYDSGESYEQYF. The CDR3, as DNA: TGTGCCAGCAGTTACGATAGCGGAGAGTCCTACGAGCAGTACTTC.

The chain employs TRBV27 and TRBJ1-4, with unresolved D. CDR1 is MNHEY, CDR2 SMNVEV, per germline (reference sequence). Trimming left V 4 bases short and J 0 bases short, with 3 bases between. The CDR3 is 13 amino acids. The CDR3 DNA is TGTGCCAGCAGTTCTACAACTAATGAAAAACTGTTTTTT. Protein product: CASSSTTNEKLFF.

The chain employs TRBV2 and TRBJ1-6; 7 positions agree with TRBD1. The CDR3 is 16 residues long. From germline, CDR1 is SNHLY and CDR2 FYNNEI. V lost 7 bases, J lost 6 bases, and 12 bases stayed unmatched. CDR3 residues: CASISEGARGNSPLHF. Written as DNA, the CDR3 is TGTGCCAGCATTTCGGAGGGGGCCCGCGGTAATTCACCCCTCCACTTT. Based on the CDR3 plus reference TRBV2 and TRBJ1-6, the full variable domain is EPEVTQTPSHQVTQMGQEVILRCVPISNHLYFYWYRQILGQKVEFLVSFYNNEISEKSEIFDDQFSVERPDGSNFTLKIRSTKLEDSAMYFCASISEGARGNSPLHFGNGTRLTVT.